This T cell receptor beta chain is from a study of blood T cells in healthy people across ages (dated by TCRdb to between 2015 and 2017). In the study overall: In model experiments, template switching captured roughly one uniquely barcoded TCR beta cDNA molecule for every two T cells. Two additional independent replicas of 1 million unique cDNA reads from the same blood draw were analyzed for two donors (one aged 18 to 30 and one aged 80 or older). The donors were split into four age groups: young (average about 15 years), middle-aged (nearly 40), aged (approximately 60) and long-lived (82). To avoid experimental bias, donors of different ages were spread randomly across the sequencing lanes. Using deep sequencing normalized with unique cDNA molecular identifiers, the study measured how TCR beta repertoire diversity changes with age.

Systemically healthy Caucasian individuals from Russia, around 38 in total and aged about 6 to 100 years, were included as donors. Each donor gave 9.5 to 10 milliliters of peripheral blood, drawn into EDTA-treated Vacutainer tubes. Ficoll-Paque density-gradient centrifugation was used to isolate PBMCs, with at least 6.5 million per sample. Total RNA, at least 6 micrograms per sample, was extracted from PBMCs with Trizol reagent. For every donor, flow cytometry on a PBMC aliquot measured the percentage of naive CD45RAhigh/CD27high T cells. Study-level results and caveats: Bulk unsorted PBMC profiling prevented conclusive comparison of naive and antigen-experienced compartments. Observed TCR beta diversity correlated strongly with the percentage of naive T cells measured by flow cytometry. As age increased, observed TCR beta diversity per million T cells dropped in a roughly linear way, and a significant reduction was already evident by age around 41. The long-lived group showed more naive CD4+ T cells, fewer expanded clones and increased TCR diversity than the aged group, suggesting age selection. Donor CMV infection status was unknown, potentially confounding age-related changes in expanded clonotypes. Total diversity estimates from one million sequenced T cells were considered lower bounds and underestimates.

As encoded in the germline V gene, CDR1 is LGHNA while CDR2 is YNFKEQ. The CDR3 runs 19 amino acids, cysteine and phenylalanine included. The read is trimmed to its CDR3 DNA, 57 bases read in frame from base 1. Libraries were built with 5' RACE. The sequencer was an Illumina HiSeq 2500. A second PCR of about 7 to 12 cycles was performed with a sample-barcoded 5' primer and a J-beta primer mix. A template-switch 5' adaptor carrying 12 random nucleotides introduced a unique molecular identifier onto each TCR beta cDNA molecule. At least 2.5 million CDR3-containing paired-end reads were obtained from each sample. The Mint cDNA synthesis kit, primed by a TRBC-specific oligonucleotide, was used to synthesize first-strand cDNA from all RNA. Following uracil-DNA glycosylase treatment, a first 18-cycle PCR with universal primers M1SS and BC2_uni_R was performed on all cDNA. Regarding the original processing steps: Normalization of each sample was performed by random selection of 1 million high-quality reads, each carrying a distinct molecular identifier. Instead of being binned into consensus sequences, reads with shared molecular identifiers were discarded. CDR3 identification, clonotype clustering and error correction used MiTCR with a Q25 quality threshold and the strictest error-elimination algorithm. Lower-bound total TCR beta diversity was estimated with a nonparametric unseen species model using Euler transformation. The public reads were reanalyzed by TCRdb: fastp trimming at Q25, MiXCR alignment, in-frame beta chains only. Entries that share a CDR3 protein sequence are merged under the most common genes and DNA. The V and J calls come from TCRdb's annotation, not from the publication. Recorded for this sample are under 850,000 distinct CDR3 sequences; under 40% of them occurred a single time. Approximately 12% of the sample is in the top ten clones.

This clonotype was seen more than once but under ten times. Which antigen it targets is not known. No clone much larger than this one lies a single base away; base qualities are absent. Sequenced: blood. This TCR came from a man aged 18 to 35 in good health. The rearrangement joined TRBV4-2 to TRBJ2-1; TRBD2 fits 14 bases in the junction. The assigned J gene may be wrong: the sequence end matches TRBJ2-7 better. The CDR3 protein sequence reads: CASSQLGTSGGSSYNEQYF. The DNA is TGTGCCAGCAGCCAACTAGGGACTAGCGGGGGTAGCTCCTACAATGAGCAGTACTTC.